This entry describes one T cell receptor (beta chain). Its antigen is as yet unknown. This specimen belongs to a study of naive and memory T cell subsets. The study, taken as a whole, reports: A few larger clonotypes appeared in naive repertoires, especially CD8, possibly memory cells re-expressing CD45RA.

The beta constant-region primer was an equimolar mix of two oligonucleotides covering TRBC1 and TRBC2. Four rounds of PCR amplified the ligated cDNA using nested alpha and beta constant-region primers plus SP2. TCRdb redid the calling of the UMI-ligation and nested PCR reads with MiXCR, one entry per CDR3 protein. The sample consists of tens of thousands of distinct CDR3 sequences, around 10% of them appearing once. Looked up from germline, CDR1 is SGDLS and CDR2 is YYNGEE. The CDR3 contains 15 residues. J lost 9 bases, V lost 4 bases, and 7 bases had no gene match. The chain has TRBV9 and TRBJ2-1, with 13 bases that match TRBD2. The sequencing sample was made of naive CD4+ T cells from blood. The receptor was isolated from a human donor in good health. CDR3 sequence (DNA): TGTGCCAGCAGCCCCGGGACTAGCGGGGTTGTTGAGCAGTTCTTC. Translated, it gives CASSPGTSGVVEQFF.